The 25 T cell receptor beta chains reported below all come from one sample, sequenced in a study of cytomegalovirus exposure and HLA in healthy donors (TCRdb year 2017). The library was generated by the immunoSEQ multiplex PCR assay. The multiplex PCR relied on a mix of 60 forward primers for TCR Vbeta segments and 13 reverse primers for TCR Jbeta segments. TCRdb took this table from immuneACCESS and kept in-frame rearrangements with V and J called. Such tables lack part of the clones; where checked against another copy, unresolved V genes explain under half of the gap, and the rest is unexplained. Here the sample has 150,000 to 200,000 clones; 80% occur a single time. The ten biggest clones cover approximately 6.7% of the sample. Sequencing was carried out using PBMCs. The receptors come from a man aged 25-45 years in good health and CMV-seropositive.

The chain is built from TRBV19 and TRBJ2-1; TRBD2 agrees at 7 bases. The CDR3 contains 15 residues. The germline V gene has CDR1 LNHDA and CDR2 SQIVND (reference sequence). V dropped 1 base and J dropped 5; count of bases not matched to a gene: 5. CDR3 sequence (DNA): TGTGCCAGTAGTATAGGTGGGGGGGAAAACAATGAGCAGTTCTTC. This codes for CASSIGGGENNEQFF.

The chain combines TRBV7-2 with TRBJ1-5; D is perhaps TRBD1 (6 bases). Looked up from germline, CDR1 is SGHTA and CDR2 is FQGNSA. V lost 4 bases to trimming and J lost 3 bases, with 10 bases between them. The CDR3 length is 14 residues. Written as DNA, the CDR3 is TGTGCCAGCAGCTCCACAGGGTACAATCAGCCCCAGCATTTT. The encoded protein is CASSSTGYNQPQHF.

In this sample, this clone turned up a few times. The V call is TRBV5-4, the J call TRBJ1-2, with TRBD1 identical over 7 bases. The CDR3 has 14 residues. CDR1 and CDR2 from the germline V gene are SGHNT and YYREEE (reference sequence). The V and J ends lost 5 bases and 5 bases, in that order; junction bases with no gene match: 9. The CDR3 DNA reads TGTGCCAGCAGTAGGGCGGGACAGCTATATGGCTACACCTTC. Amino acids: CASSRAGQLYGYTF.

CDR3 residues: CASKHLRGTGELFF. The CDR3 coding sequence is TGTGCCAGCAAACACCTACGGGGCACCGGGGAGCTGTTTTTT. The chain joins TRBV6-5 to TRBJ2-2; perhaps TRBD2 as D (5 bases). Germline CDR1 and CDR2: MNHEY and SVGAGI. The CDR3 runs to 14 residues. V lost 7 bases and J 4 bases, leaving 13 bases between the germline ends.

In its sample, this clone was seen a few times. The chain recombines TRBV28 with TRBJ2-5; 7 bases map to TRBD1. Trimming cost V 2 bases and J 2 bases; bases outside gene matches: 8. The CDR3 runs 16 residues. The V gene's germline CDR1 is MDHEN and CDR2 SYDVKM. The CDR3 region has the DNA TGTGCCAGCAGTTTAGGCAGGACAGGCCATCAAGAGACCCAGTACTTC. Protein sequence: CASSLGRTGHQETQYF. The variable domain in full, with the rest retrieved from reference TRBV28 and TRBJ2-5, is DVKVTQSSRYLVKRTGEKVFLECVQDMDHENMFWYRQDPGLGLRLIYFSYDVKMKEKGDIPEGYSVSREKKERFSLILESASTNQTSMYLCASSLGRTGHQETQYFGPGTRLLVL.

The chain recombines TRBV28 with TRBJ1-4, with D possibly being TRBD1 (5 bases). The germline V and J ends were trimmed by 3 bases and 6 bases, with 8 bases remaining between them. The CDR3 sequence is 13 residues long. Germline V CDR1 and CDR2: MDHEN, SYDVKM. The CDR3 region is CASSFGGDEKLFF. CDR3 in DNA: TGTGCCAGCAGTTTTGGGGGGGATGAAAAACTGTTTTTT.

V and J are TRBV11-2 and TRBJ2-7; D is perhaps TRBD2 (5 bases). Germline loops: CDR1 SGHAT, CDR2 FQNNGV. The CDR3 contains 16 residues. Trimming took 1 base from V and 3 from J, leaving 16 bases between them. The CDR3 loop reads CASSLGSTMFNYEQYF. As DNA, the CDR3 is TGTGCCAGCAGCTTAGGATCGACTATGTTTAACTACGAGCAGTACTTC. Combining the CDR3 with reference TRBV11-2 and TRBJ2-7 gives the whole variable domain EAGVAQSPRYKIIEKRQSVAFWCNPISGHATLYWYQQILGQGPKLLIQFQNNGVVDDSQLPKDRFSAERLKGVDSTLKIQPAKLEDSAVYLCASSLGSTMFNYEQYFGPGTRLTVT.

The chain links TRBV28 to TRBJ2-7, with a weak D call TRBD1 (6 bases). The V and J ends lost 5 bases and 2 bases respectively, with 10 bases between them. Germline loops: CDR1 MDHEN, CDR2 SYDVKM. The CDR3 is made up of 13 amino acids. DNA for the CDR3: TGTGCCAGCAGTGGGTCAGGGGCCTACGAGCAGTACTTC. The encoded protein is CASSGSGAYEQYF.

This sequence joins TRBV27 and TRBJ1-2; TRBD1 matches at 9 bases. This CDR3 has 16 amino acids. The ends lost 7 bases at V and 8 bases at J; junction bases unmatched: 17. Germline loops: CDR1 MNHEY, CDR2 SMNVEV (reference sequence). The CDR3 sequence: CASNSHSGQGRGGYTF. For the CDR3, the DNA is TGTGCCAGCAACTCTCACTCGGGACAGGGCAGGGGAGGCTACACCTTC.

The chain recombines TRBV9 with TRBJ2-5; D may be TRBD2 (6 bases). This CDR3 has 15 amino acids. In germline, CDR1 is SGDLS, CDR2 YYNGEE. V was cut by 2 bases and J by 3 bases, with 14 bases left in between. The CDR3 loop is CASSVTYRGKETQYF. The CDR3 DNA follows: TGTGCCAGCAGCGTCACGTACCGCGGGAAAGAGACCCAGTACTTC. The whole variable domain, filled in from reference TRBV9 and TRBJ2-5, reads DSGVTQTPKHLITATGQRVTLRCSPRSGDLSVYWYQQSLDQGLQFLIQYYNGEERAKGNILERFSAQQFPDLHSELNLSSLELGDSALYFCASSVTYRGKETQYFGPGTRLLVL.

The chain couples TRBV6-1 to TRBJ2-2; TRBD2 aligns across 7 bases. Trimming removed 1 base from V and 7 bases from J; junction bases left unmatched: 6. The CDR3 loop spans 15 amino acids. CDR1 MNHNS and CDR2 SASEGT come from the germline V gene. The CDR3 DNA reads TGTGCCAGCAGTGAAGGGGACTACCTCGGCGGGGAGCTGTTTTTT. It specifies CASSEGDYLGGELFF.

DNA of the CDR3: TGTGCCAGCAGGCAGGCAGGGCAGGGTACCAACGAGCAGTACTTC. Its protein product is CASRQAGQGTNEQYF. The chain employs TRBV25-1 and TRBJ2-7, with a possible D match to TRBD1 (5 bases). With 6 bases removed from V and 5 bases from J, the gap between germline ends came to 20 bases. The CDR3 totals 15 residues. Germline V gives CDR1 MGHDK, CDR2 SYGVNS.

Here the CDR3 reads CASSFTGWSTEAFF. In DNA, the CDR3 is TGCGCCAGCAGCTTTACAGGGTGGAGCACTGAAGCTTTCTTT. The chain employs TRBV5-1 and TRBJ1-1, with D possibly being TRBD1 (6 bases). The V gene lost 2 bases and the J gene lost 4 bases, with 12 bases spanning the gap. CDR3 length equals 14 residues. The germline V gene encodes CDR1 SGHRS and CDR2 YFSETQ.

As concerns this clone: A far more abundant clone sits one base away, making this likely a read error. Other DNA sequences of this sample code for an identical CDR3. This rearrangement joins TRBV4-1 to TRBJ1-2; tentative D call: TRBD1 (6 bases). The CDR3 consists of 14 residues. The germline V gene has CDR1 MGHRA and CDR2 YSYEKL. V shed 0 bases and J shed 8 bases, with 13 bases lying between them. CDR3 bases: TGCGCCAGCAGCCAAGAAGGGACATCGATCGGCTACACCTTC. It codes for CASSQEGTSIGYTF.

Remarks on this clone: Additional DNA sequences in this sample encode the identical CDR3. The chain is built from TRBV5-6 and TRBJ2-1; D is possibly TRBD1 (5 bases). Germline values: CDR1 SGHDT, CDR2 YYEEEE. The CDR3 consists of 15 residues. V lost 0 bases, J lost 2 bases, and 9 bases lay in between. In DNA form, the CDR3 reads TGTGCCAGCAGCTTGGAGGCAGGGACCTACAATGAGCAGTTCTTC. This encodes CASSLEAGTYNEQFF.

This clone was found a few times. V is TRBV5-4 and J is TRBJ1-3; D is possibly TRBD1 (6 bases). This CDR3 region has 15 residues. Germline V gives CDR1 SGHNT, CDR2 YYREEE (reference sequence). V lost 4 bases to trimming and J lost 4 bases, with 15 bases between them. In DNA form, the CDR3 reads TGTGCCAGCAGCCCCACAGGGATGGGGGGAAACACCATATATTTT. It translates to CASSPTGMGGNTIYF.

The chain carries TRBV28 and TRBJ2-1; unclear D gene. V was cut by 5 bases and J by 0 bases, with 17 bases left in between. The CDR3 totals 17 residues. The germline CDR1 and CDR2 sequences are MDHEN and SYDVKM. Here the CDR3 reads CASSKLVAGSSYNEQFF. The CDR3 nucleotides read TGTGCCAGCAGTAAGTTAGTAGCCGGTAGCTCCTACAATGAGCAGTTCTTC.

The chain has TRBV30 and TRBJ2-5, with a possible D match to TRBD1 (5 bases). Germline CDR1 and CDR2: GTSNPN and SVGIG (reference sequence). Trimming left V 0 bases short and J 3 bases short, with 8 bases between. The CDR3 is made up of 13 amino acids. The CDR3 nucleotides read TGTGCCTGGAGTGTTGAAGGGGAAGAGACCCAGTACTTC. Amino acid sequence: CAWSVEGEETQYF.

Only a few counts were recorded for this clone. CDR3 sequence reads: CASKTGGNEKLFF. CDR3 nucleotides: TGCGCCAGTAAGACAGGGGGAAATGAAAAACTGTTTTTT. V and J are TRBV4-1 and TRBJ1-4, with TRBD1 identical over 9 bases. After removal of 9 bases from V and 5 bases from J, the junction contained 4 bases not matched to a gene. The CDR3 extends over 13 amino acids. The germline V gene encodes CDR1 MGHRA and CDR2 YSYEKL.

The CDR3 loop is CSARGRYEQYF. CDR3 coding DNA: TGCAGTGCTAGGGGCCGCTACGAGCAGTACTTC. The chain recombines TRBV20-1 with TRBJ2-7, with no clear D. This CDR3 is built from 11 residues. Germline V gene sequence: CDR1 DFQATT, CDR2 SNEGSKA (reference sequence). Trimming shortened V by 3 bases and J by 3 bases, and 6 bases separated the two germline ends.

V gene TRBV10-3 combines with J gene TRBJ1-1; TRBD1 agrees at 7 bases. Looked up from germline, CDR1 is ENHRY and CDR2 is SYGVKD. The CDR3 runs 12 residues. The J segment lost 7 bases and the V segment lost 4 bases, leaving 3 bases of the junction unmatched. The DNA for the CDR3 is TGTGCCATCAGTGGACAGGGATATGAAGCTTTCTTT. Translating gives CAISGQGYEAFF.

This clone has only a few counts. Here the CDR3 reads CASSVPGRGRLTEAFF. As DNA, the CDR3 is TGTGCCAGCAGTGTACCGGGAAGGGGGCGATTAACTGAAGCTTTCTTT. V is TRBV2 and J is TRBJ1-1; 7 bases line up with TRBD1. Germline V gene sequence: CDR1 SNHLY, CDR2 FYNNEI. J gave up 5 bases and V 4 bases, and 13 bases lay outside the gene matches. This CDR3 is built from 16 residues.

The V and J genes are TRBV11-2 and TRBJ1-6; 7 nucleotides match TRBD1. CDR1 SGHAT and CDR2 FQNNGV come from the germline V gene. There are 15 residues in the CDR3. With 5 bases clipped from V and 9 bases from J, the junction kept 10 bases outside the gene matches. The CDR3 DNA reads TGTGCCAGCAGCACCCCAGGGGGTGAAGGTTCACCCCTCCACTTT. Translation gives CASSTPGGEGSPLHF.

The V and J genes are TRBV2 and TRBJ2-3; 10 bases map to TRBD2. Trimming at V came to 8 bases and at J to 2 bases, leaving 7 bases not matched to a gene. The germline gives CDR1 SNHLY, CDR2 FYNNEI. CDR3 length: 15 residues. CDR3 protein: CASEWTSGPTDTQYF. The CDR3 bases are TGTGCCAGCGAGTGGACTAGCGGACCCACAGATACGCAGTATTTT. The complete variable domain, with remaining parts taken from reference TRBV2 and TRBJ2-3, reads EPEVTQTPSHQVTQMGQEVILRCVPISNHLYFYWYRQILGQKVEFLVSFYNNEISEKSEIFDDQFSVERPDGSNFTLKIRSTKLEDSAMYFCASEWTSGPTDTQYFGPGTRLTVL.

The chain employs TRBV7-9 and TRBJ1-1; TRBD1 aligns across 9 bases. The CDR3 is 13 amino acids. Germline CDR1 is SEHNR and CDR2 is FQNEAQ (reference sequence). J lost 6 bases, V lost 4 bases, and 3 bases had no gene match. The CDR3 DNA sequence: TGTGCCAGCAGCTCACAGGGGGCGTCTGAAGCTTTCTTT. Translated, it gives CASSSQGASEAFF.